Given below is one TCR beta chain in context. Researchers sorted participants into cohorts using their self-reported clinical history. The data belong to a study of blood T cell repertoires in COVID-19. From germline, CDR1 is LGHDT and CDR2 YNNKEL (reference sequence). CDR3 length equals 12 residues. Trimming removed 1 base at V and 10 bases at J, with 10 bases between. Some clones are missing from TCRdb's copy, which holds only in-frame ones; the method was immunoSEQ multiplex PCR. The sample consists of nearly 250,000 clones, around 88% of them appearing once. This clonotype was obtained from a woman between 45 and 65 years old who had recovered from COVID-19. The sample taken for sequencing was PBMCs or T cells enriched from blood (not recorded which). This rearrangement joins TRBV3-1 (or the pseudogene TRBV3-2) to TRBJ1-1; tentative D call: TRBD1 (6 bases). Here the CDR3 DNA reads TGTGCCAGCAGCCAAGCAGGGGTGGCAGCTTTCTTT. This codes for CASSQAGVAAFF.